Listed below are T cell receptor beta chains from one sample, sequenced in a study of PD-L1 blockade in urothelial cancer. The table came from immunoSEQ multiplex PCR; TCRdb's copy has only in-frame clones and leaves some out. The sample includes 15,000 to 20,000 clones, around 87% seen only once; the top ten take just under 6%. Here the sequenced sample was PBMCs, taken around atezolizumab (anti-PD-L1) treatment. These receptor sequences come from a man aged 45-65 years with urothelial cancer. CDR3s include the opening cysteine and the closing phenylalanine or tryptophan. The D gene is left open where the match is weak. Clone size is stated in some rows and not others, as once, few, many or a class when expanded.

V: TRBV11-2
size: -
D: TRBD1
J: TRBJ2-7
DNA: TGTGCCAGCAGCTTAGCGTTTGGACAGGGGGTTAAGCAGTACTTC
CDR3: CASSLAFGQGVKQYF

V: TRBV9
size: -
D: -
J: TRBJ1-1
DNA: TGTGCCAGCAGCGTTTCAGGGTACACTGAAGCTTTCTTT
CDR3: CASSVSGYTEAFF

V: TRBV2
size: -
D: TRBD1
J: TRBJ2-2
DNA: TGTGCCAGCAGTGATAAGGGGGCGCAGATCGGGGAGCTGTTTTTT
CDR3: CASSDKGAQIGELFF

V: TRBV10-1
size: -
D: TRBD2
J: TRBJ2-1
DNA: TGCGCCAGCCAAGAAACTAGCGGGACGTACAATGAGCAGTTCTTC
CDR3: CASQETSGTYNEQFF

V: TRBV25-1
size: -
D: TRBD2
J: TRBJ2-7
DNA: TGTGCCAGCAGTGATGAACCGGGACTAGCACGGACCTACGAGCAGTACTTC
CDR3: CASSDEPGLARTYEQYF

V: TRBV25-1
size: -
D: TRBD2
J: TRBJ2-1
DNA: TGTGCCAGCAGTGAAGGCGGGAGCTCCTACAATGAGCAGTTCTTC
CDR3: CASSEGGSSYNEQFF

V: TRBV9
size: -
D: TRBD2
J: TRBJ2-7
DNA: TGTGCCAGCAGCGGAGGACTAGCGGGATTCGACGAGCAGTACTTC
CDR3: CASSGGLAGFDEQYF

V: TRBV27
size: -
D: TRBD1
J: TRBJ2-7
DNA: TGTGCCAGCAGACCGGACAGGACAAACTACGAGCAGTACTTC
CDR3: CASRPDRTNYEQYF

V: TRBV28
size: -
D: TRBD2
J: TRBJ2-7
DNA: TGTGCCAGCAGTTTCCAGCGGGGGGGCCTATACGAGCAGTACTTC
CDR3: CASSFQRGGLYEQYF

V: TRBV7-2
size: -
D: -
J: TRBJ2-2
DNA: TGTGCCAGCAGCTTGACTAGAGACACCGGGGAGCTGTTTTTT
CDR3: CASSLTRDTGELFF

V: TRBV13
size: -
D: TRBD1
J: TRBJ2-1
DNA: TGTGCCAGCAGCGGCCGGGACAGCGTGGATGAGCAGTTCTTC
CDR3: CASSGRDSVDEQFF

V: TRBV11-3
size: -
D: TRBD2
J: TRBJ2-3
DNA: TGTGCCAGCAGCCGAAGGTTAGCGGGAGGGCCGGATACGCAGTATTTT
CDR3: CASSRRLAGGPDTQYF

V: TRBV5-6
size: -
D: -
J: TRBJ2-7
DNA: TGTGCCAGCAGCTATGTAGCCTACGAGCAGTACTTC
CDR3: CASSYVAYEQYF

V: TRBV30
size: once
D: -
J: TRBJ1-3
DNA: TGTGCCTGGAGTGTAAGAGCTCCCCTCTACTCTGGAAACACCATATATTTT
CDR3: CAWSVRAPLYSGNTIYF

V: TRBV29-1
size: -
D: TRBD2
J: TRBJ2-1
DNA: TGCAGCGTCATCGGACTAGCGGGACGGAATGAGCAGTTCTTC
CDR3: CSVIGLAGRNEQFF

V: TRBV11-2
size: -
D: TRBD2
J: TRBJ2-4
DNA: TGTGCCAGCAGCTTAGTTGGCGGGGGTAGCGCCATTCAGTACTTC
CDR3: CASSLVGGGSAIQYF

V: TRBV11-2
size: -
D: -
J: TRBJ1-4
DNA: TGTGCCAGCAGCTCACACAGGGCAACTAATGAAAAACTGTTTTTT
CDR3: CASSSHRATNEKLFF

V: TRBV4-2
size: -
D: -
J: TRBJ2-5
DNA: TGTGCCAGCAGCCAAGGGGGGGAGAACCAAGAGACCCAGTACTTC
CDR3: CASSQGGENQETQYF

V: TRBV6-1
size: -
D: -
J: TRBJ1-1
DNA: TGTGCCAGCAGTGATGTTCAGGGGCCTGCCTCTGAAGCTTTCTTT
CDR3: CASSDVQGPASEAFF

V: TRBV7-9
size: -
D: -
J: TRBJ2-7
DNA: TGTGCCAGCAGCTTAGCGGCTAGCGTTAACGAGCAGTACTTC
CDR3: CASSLAASVNEQYF

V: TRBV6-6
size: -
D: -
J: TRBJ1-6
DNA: TGTGCCAGCAGTACCCAAACGACAGGTACTTCACCCCTCCACTTT
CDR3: CASSTQTTGTSPLHF

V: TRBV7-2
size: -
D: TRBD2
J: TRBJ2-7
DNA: TGTGCCAGCAGCTTCGGACTAGCGCCGACCTACGAGCAGTACTTC
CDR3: CASSFGLAPTYEQYF

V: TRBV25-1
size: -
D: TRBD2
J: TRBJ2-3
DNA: TGTGCCAGCAGTGGGGCTAGCGGGAGGGCAGATACGCAGTATTTT
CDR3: CASSGASGRADTQYF

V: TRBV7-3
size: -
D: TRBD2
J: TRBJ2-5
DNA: TGTGCCAGCAGCTTAGTGGGCGGGGGGGCTGGTCGAGAGACCCAGTACTTC
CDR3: CASSLVGGGAGRETQYF

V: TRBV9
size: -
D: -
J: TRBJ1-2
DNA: TGTGCCAGCAGCAAGTCCGACAGAAGCGATGGCTACACCTTC
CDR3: CASSKSDRSDGYTF

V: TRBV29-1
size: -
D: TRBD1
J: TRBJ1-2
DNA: TGCAGCGTTGATTCGGGAGGACAGGGTTATGGCTACACCTTC
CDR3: CSVDSGGQGYGYTF

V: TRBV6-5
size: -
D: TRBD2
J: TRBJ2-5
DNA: TGTGCCAGCAGTTATTCCGGGACTAGCGGTGGGGAGACCCAGTACTTC
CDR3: CASSYSGTSGGETQYF

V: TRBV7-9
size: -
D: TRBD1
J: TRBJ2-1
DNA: TGTGCCAGCAGCTTGGGGAATACAGGGGGCTTAGGTCGCAATGAGCAGTTCTTC
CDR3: CASSLGNTGGLGRNEQFF

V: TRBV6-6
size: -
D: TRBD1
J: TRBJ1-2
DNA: TGTGCCAGCAGTTACATGACAGGGAATGCGGACTATGGCTACACCTTC
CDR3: CASSYMTGNADYGYTF

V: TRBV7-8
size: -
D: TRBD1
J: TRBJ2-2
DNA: TGTGCCAGCAGCGCCCGACAGGGGTTCACCGGGGAGCTGTTTTTT
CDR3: CASSARQGFTGELFF

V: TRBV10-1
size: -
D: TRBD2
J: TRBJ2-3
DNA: TGCGCCAGCAGTGAGTCCTTGGGAGGGGATACGCAGTATTTT
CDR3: CASSESLGGDTQYF

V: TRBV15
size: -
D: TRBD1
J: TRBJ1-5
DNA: TGTGCCACCAGTTTACAGGGGGGCCGATATAGCAATCAGCCCCAGCATTTT
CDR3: CATSLQGGRYSNQPQHF

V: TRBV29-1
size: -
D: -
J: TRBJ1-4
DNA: TGCAGCGTTGAAGAAGGACAGAATGAAAAACTGTTTTTT
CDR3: CSVEEGQNEKLFF

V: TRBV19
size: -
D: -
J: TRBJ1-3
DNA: TGTGCCAGTAGTATAGTAACTTCTGGAAACACCATATATTTT
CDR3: CASSIVTSGNTIYF

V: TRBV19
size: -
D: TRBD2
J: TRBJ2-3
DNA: TGTGCCTCCGGGACTAGCGGTACAGATACGCAGTATTTT
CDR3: CASGTSGTDTQYF

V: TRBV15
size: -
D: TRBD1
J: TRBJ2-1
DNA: TGTGCCACCAAATTCGGGACAGGGAATGAGCAGTTCTTC
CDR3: CATKFGTGNEQFF

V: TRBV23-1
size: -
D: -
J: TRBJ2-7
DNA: TGCGCCAGCAGTCAATCAGACGGGTCCTACGAGCAGTACTTC
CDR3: CASSQSDGSYEQYF

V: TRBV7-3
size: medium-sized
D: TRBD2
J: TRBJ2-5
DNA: TGTGCCAGCAGCTTAGGCGGGGGGCCCCAAGAGACCCAGTACTTC
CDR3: CASSLGGGPQETQYF

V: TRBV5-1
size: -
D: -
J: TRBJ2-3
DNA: TGCGCCAGCAGTTCGGGACTCCTTGTCACAGATACGCAGTATTTT
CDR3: CASSSGLLVTDTQYF

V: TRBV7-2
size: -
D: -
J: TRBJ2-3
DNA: TGTGCCAGCAGTAGGGGCCCCGCAGATACGCAGTATTTT
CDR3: CASSRGPADTQYF

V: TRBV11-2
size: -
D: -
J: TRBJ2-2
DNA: TGTGCCAGCAGCTTAGCAAAGGGATCCGACAGCAACACCGGGGAGCTGTTTTTT
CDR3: CASSLAKGSDSNTGELFF

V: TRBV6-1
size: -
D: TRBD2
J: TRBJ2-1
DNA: TGTGCCAGCAGTGAGGGGACTAGCGGATACAATGAGCAGTTCTTC
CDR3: CASSEGTSGYNEQFF

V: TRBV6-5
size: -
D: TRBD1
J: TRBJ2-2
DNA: TGTGCCAGCAGTTATTGGGGACAGGGGATAGTCGGGGAGCTGTTTTTT
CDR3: CASSYWGQGIVGELFF

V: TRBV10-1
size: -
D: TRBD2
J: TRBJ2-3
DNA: TGCGCCAGCAGTGAAGCTGGGACTAGCGATTCAGATACGCAGTATTTT
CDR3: CASSEAGTSDSDTQYF

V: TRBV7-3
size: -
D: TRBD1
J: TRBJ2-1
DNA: TGTGCCAGCAGCCGACAGGGGACGTACAATGAGCAGTTCTTC
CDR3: CASSRQGTYNEQFF